One and the same sample provided the 28 T cell receptor beta chains below, sequenced in a study of shared clonotypes between healthy human individuals. Produced via immunoSEQ multiplex PCR; TCRdb's table is partial and in-frame only. The sample contains fewer than 1.4 million clones, 75% to 80% of which appear only once. Sequencing used memory CD4+ T cells from PBMCs. Subset indicated: CD45RA-negative fraction. These receptor sequences come from a young man in good health. Some clones in this sample may be carry-over from other donors' samples.

V is TRBV5-8 and J is TRBJ1-4, with D uncertain. V lost 2 bases and J lost 4, with 9 bases in between. The length of the CDR3 is 14 residues. Looked up from germline, CDR1 is SGHTS and CDR2 is YDEGEE. The CDR3: CASSFRRFNEKLFF. The CDR3 nucleotides are TGTGCCAGCAGCTTCCGCAGGTTTAATGAAAAACTGTTTTTT.

This chain joins TRBV4-2 and TRBJ1-5; D is undetermined. Germline loops: CDR1 LGHNA, CDR2 YNFKEQ. Between the trimmed V and J ends, which lost 0 bases and 9 bases, there was a span of 12 bases. This CDR3 is 14 amino acids long. As DNA, the CDR3 is TGTGCCAGCAGCCAAGATACCCGGAGTTGGCCCCAGCATTTT. It encodes CASSQDTRSWPQHF.

The rearrangement links TRBV28 to TRBJ1-4; 8 bases align to TRBD1. The CDR3 sequence is 18 residues long. Trimming removed 5 bases from V and 1 base from J; junction bases left unmatched: 12. Germline-derived CDR1 and CDR2 are MDHEN and SYDVKM. The CDR3 region is CASSRQGLRLGTNEKLFF. For the CDR3, the DNA is TGTGCCAGCAGTCGACAGGGGTTGAGATTGGGAACTAATGAAAAACTGTTTTTT.

The rearrangement uses TRBV7-7 and TRBJ2-7; D not certain. V was clipped by 5 bases and J by 2 bases, with 13 bases between them. This CDR3 is 14 amino acids long. CDR1 SSHAT and CDR2 FNYEAQ come from the germline V gene (reference sequence). In nucleotides, the CDR3 is TGTGCCAGCAGCCAAGAATTTGGAGCCTACGAGCAGTACTTC. It translates to CASSQEFGAYEQYF.

As regards this clone: Relative to the germline gene, one junction end is altered; a read error may explain this. The rearrangement joins TRBV9 to TRBJ2-7, with D tentatively TRBD2 (5 bases). CDR3 length: 14 amino acids. Germline CDR1 is SGDLS and CDR2 is YYNGEE. The CDR3 coding sequence is TGTGCCAGCAGCGTAGTAGCGACCTCCTCCGAGCAGTACTTC. It encodes CASSVVATSSEQYF.

The table lists this clone with a count of one. This chain uses TRBV28 with TRBJ1-3; tentatively, D is TRBD1 (5 bases). Per germline, CDR1 MDHEN and CDR2 SYDVKM. The CDR3 sequence is 16 residues long. V was cut by 5 bases and J by 0 bases, with 14 bases left in between. The CDR3 loop reads CASSPGGMSSGNTIYF. The CDR3 nucleotides read TGTGCCAGCAGTCCCGGGGGGATGAGCTCTGGAAACACCATATATTTT.

The genes are TRBV5-6 and TRBJ1-1; D remains ambiguous. V lost 3 bases, J lost 3 bases, and 12 bases lay in between. In germline, CDR1 is SGHDT, CDR2 YYEEEE. The CDR3 covers 14 residues. CDR3 loop: CASSSKDGYTEAFF. CDR3 coding DNA: TGTGCCAGCAGCTCCAAGGACGGATACACTGAAGCTTTCTTT.

This CDR3 reads CASSDRTAVYEQYF. DNA for the CDR3: TGTGCCAGCAGTGATCGGACAGCCGTCTACGAGCAGTACTTC. This sequence joins TRBV28 and TRBJ2-7, with D possibly TRBD1 on 6 matching bases. This CDR3 has 14 residues. Germline V gene data show CDR1 as MDHEN and CDR2 as SYDVKM. V lost 5 bases and J 3 bases, leaving 14 bases between the germline ends.

The chain employs TRBV28 and TRBJ2-1, with 8 nucleotides matching TRBD1. In germline, CDR1 is MDHEN, CDR2 SYDVKM. This CDR3 contains 14 residues. V shed 9 bases, J shed 4 bases, and the junction held 8 bases outside the gene matches. In DNA form, the CDR3 reads TGTGCCAGTTCAGGACAGGGACGATACAATGAGCAGTTCTTC. Translating gives CASSGQGRYNEQFF.

The chain has TRBV7-2 and TRBJ2-7; 13 positions match TRBD2. Germline CDR1 SGHTA, CDR2 FQGNSA. V lost 3 bases and J lost 6; bases outside the gene matches: 11. CDR3 length: 17 amino acids. CDR3 sequence reads: CASSLDRLAGGSGEQYF. The DNA for the CDR3 is TGTGCCAGCAGCTTGGATCGACTAGCGGGAGGATCTGGCGAGCAGTACTTC.

The chain links TRBV6-1 to TRBJ1-5; D not resolved. Germline assignment: CDR1 MNHNS and CDR2 SASEGT. This CDR3 has 17 residues. With 2 bases removed from V and 0 bases from J, the gap between germline ends came to 14 bases. The CDR3 protein is CASSETIWQTSNQPQHF. The CDR3 DNA is TGTGCCAGCAGTGAAACGATATGGCAGACTAGCAATCAGCCCCAGCATTTT.

The chain carries TRBV2 and TRBJ2-2, with 9 bases fitting TRBD2. The CDR3 extends over 15 amino acids. V lost 5 bases, J lost 3 bases, and 4 bases stayed unmatched. CDR1 is SNHLY, CDR2 FYNNEI, per germline. The CDR3 DNA reads TGTGCCAGCAGTTTAGCGGGAGCGGACACCGGGGAGCTGTTTTTT. This sequence encodes CASSLAGADTGELFF.

CDR3 region: CASSLTRQGGEQYF. The CDR3 DNA reads as TGTGCCAGCAGCCTAACACGACAGGGTGGCGAGCAGTACTTC. The chain links TRBV7-9 to TRBJ2-7, with 7 positions matching TRBD1. CDR3 length equals 14 residues. CDR1 and CDR2 (germline): SEHNR, FQNEAQ (reference sequence). V lost 5 bases, J lost 6 bases, and 10 bases stayed unmatched.

The J gene is TRBJ1-1, the V gene TRBV10-2; TRBD1 matches at 8 bases. The trim removed 2 bases at V and 5 bases at J, leaving 7 bases unmatched. The germline V gene encodes CDR1 WSHSY and CDR2 SAAADI. The CDR3 is made up of 15 amino acids. CDR3 sequence reads: CASSEPGQGRTEAFF. The CDR3 coding sequence is TGCGCCAGCAGTGAGCCCGGACAGGGAAGAACTGAAGCTTTCTTT.

The chain recombines TRBV5-1 with TRBJ2-1, with D perhaps TRBD2 (6 bases). Germline V CDR1 and CDR2: SGHRS, YFSETQ. V was trimmed by 4 bases and J by 4 bases, leaving 21 bases between them. The CDR3 has 17 residues. The CDR3 spells CASSIATDGREYNEQFF. DNA for the CDR3: TGCGCCAGCAGCATTGCCACGGACGGGAGAGAATACAATGAGCAGTTCTTC.

The chain joins TRBV6-6 to TRBJ1-4; TRBD1 matches 8 bases. V gave up 6 bases and J gave up 8 bases; unmatched junction bases: 8. Germline CDR1 MNHNY, CDR2 SVGAGI (reference sequence). This CDR3 spans 14 amino acids. The CDR3 DNA follows: TGTGCCAGCAGGGACGGACAGGGTCGAGAAAAACTGTTTTTT. Its protein product is CASRDGQGREKLFF.

The chain employs TRBV28 and TRBJ1-2; the match to TRBD1 covers 8 bases. CDR3 length: 16 residues. The ends lost 2 bases at V and 5 bases at J; junction bases unmatched: 10. The germline V gene has CDR1 MDHEN and CDR2 SYDVKM. The CDR3 region is CASSLGQGAVGYGYTF. The DNA of the CDR3 is TGTGCCAGCAGTTTAGGGCAGGGGGCAGTGGGGTATGGCTACACCTTC.

The chain carries TRBV20-1 and TRBJ2-1; D not resolved. Germline V CDR1 and CDR2: DFQATT, SNEGSKA (reference sequence). Trimming cost V 4 bases and J 16 bases, with 14 bases left between them. This CDR3 spans 10 amino acids. The CDR3 DNA follows: TGCAGTGCTAAGGAGCGAACCCCCTTCTTC. Amino acids: CSAKERTPFF.

The chain links TRBV2 to TRBJ2-1, with 13 bases matching TRBD2. The CDR3 is 16 residues long. J was trimmed by 6 bases and V by 3 bases; bases with no gene match: 5. In germline, CDR1 is SNHLY, CDR2 FYNNEI. Here the CDR3 reads CASSDKLAGGPNEQFF. The CDR3 coding sequence is TGTGCCAGCAGTGATAAACTAGCGGGAGGGCCCAATGAGCAGTTCTTC.

Turning to this clone: At the DNA level, this CDR3 is encoded by other sequences in the same sample as well. The chain joins TRBV21-1 to TRBJ1-5. TRBV21-1 is a pseudogene. This CDR3 is 11 amino acids long. CDR3 bases: TGTGCCAGCAGCAAGGATCAGCCCCAGCATTTT. Amino acid sequence: CASSKDQPQHF.

The chain links TRBV7-3 to TRBJ1-1, with 8 bases fitting TRBD1. The germline V gene has CDR1 SGHTA and CDR2 FQGTGA. After removal of 6 bases from V and 4 bases from J, the junction contained 7 bases not matched to a gene. The CDR3 sequence is 14 residues long. In DNA, the CDR3 is TGTGCCAGCAGGGAAACAGGGGGACGCACTGAAGCTTTCTTT. It encodes CASRETGGRTEAFF.

The chain recombines TRBV5-4 with TRBJ2-3; 12 bases align to TRBD2. Germline loops: CDR1 SGHNT, CDR2 YYREEE (reference sequence). Trimming took 7 bases from V and 5 from J; bases not matched to a gene: 5. This CDR3 region has 14 residues. The CDR3 loop reads CASGPGLAGDTQYF. The CDR3 region has the DNA TGTGCCAGCGGCCCGGGACTAGCGGGAGATACGCAGTATTTT. Based on the CDR3 plus reference TRBV5-4 and TRBJ2-3, the full variable domain is ETGVTQSPTHLIKTRGQQVTLRCSSQSGHNTVSWYQQALGQGPQFIFQYYREEENGRGNFPPRFSGLQFPNYSSELNVNALELDDSALYLCASGPGLAGDTQYFGPGTRLTVL.

This chain uses TRBV18 with TRBJ2-2, with TRBD1 matching over 7 bases. The CDR3 consists of 16 residues. The trim removed 6 bases at V and 1 base at J, leaving 8 bases unmatched. The germline gives CDR1 KGHSH, CDR2 LQKENI. The CDR3 here is CASSPGTAMNTGELFF. The CDR3 region has the DNA TGTGCCAGCTCCCCCGGGACAGCAATGAACACCGGGGAGCTGTTTTTT.

Regarding this clone: The same CDR3 also results from other DNA sequences found in this sample. CDR3 bases: TGTGCCAGCAGCCAAGATGGGGGGAGGACAGATACGCAGTATTTT. This encodes CASSQDGGRTDTQYF. This chain links TRBV4-2 with TRBJ2-3; a weak D match, TRBD2 (6 bases). Deletions cut 0 bases from V and 3 bases from J, with 10 bases between. The CDR3 consists of 15 residues. Germline values: CDR1 LGHNA, CDR2 YNFKEQ.

In this sample, this clone turned up many times. V is TRBV7-2 and J is TRBJ2-2; unclear D gene. The CDR3 totals 13 residues. Germline-derived CDR1 and CDR2 are SGHTA and FQGNSA. V was clipped by 1 base and J by 6 bases, with 6 bases between them. The CDR3 sequence is CASSLEAAGELFF. The CDR3 DNA reads as TGTGCCAGCAGCTTAGAGGCAGCCGGGGAGCTGTTTTTT.

The chain employs TRBV7-9 and TRBJ1-1; 9 positions agree with TRBD1. V lost 4 bases, J lost 1 base, and 7 bases stayed unmatched. The CDR3 loop spans 16 amino acids. The V gene's germline CDR1 is SEHNR and CDR2 FQNEAQ (reference sequence). CDR3 residues: CASSSGLGQGNTEAFF. DNA of the CDR3: TGTGCCAGCAGCTCGGGACTGGGACAGGGGAACACTGAAGCTTTCTTT.

The chain employs TRBV2 and TRBJ1-1, with TRBD1 matching 7 bases. Looked up from germline, CDR1 is SNHLY and CDR2 is FYNNEI. V was pared by 4 bases and J by 4 bases, with 9 bases of the junction left unmatched. The CDR3 has 15 residues. The CDR3 loop is CASSVTRGSGTEAFF. In DNA, the CDR3 is TGTGCCAGCAGTGTTACCAGGGGGTCTGGCACTGAAGCTTTCTTT. The full variable domain, completed using reference TRBV2 and TRBJ1-1, is EPEVTQTPSHQVTQMGQEVILRCVPISNHLYFYWYRQILGQKVEFLVSFYNNEISEKSEIFDDQFSVERPDGSNFTLKIRSTKLEDSAMYFCASSVTRGSGTEAFFGQGTRLTVV.

This clone was seen a few times. The CDR3 nucleotides read TGCGCCAGCAGTGAGGGAGGAGAGACCCAGTACTTC. Protein product: CASSEGGETQYF. The chain joins TRBV10-1 to TRBJ2-5, with D possibly TRBD2 on 5 matching bases. CDR3 length: 12 residues. Trimming stripped 2 bases from V and 4 bases from J, with 5 bases between. Germline V CDR1 and CDR2: WNHNN, SYGVQD (reference sequence).